The 20 T cell receptor beta chains presented below share a single source sample, sequenced in a study (dated by TCRdb to between 2015 and 2016). The receptor library was made with 5' RACE. TCRdb names Illumina MiSeq as the instrument used. Through fastp at Q25 and MiXCR, TCRdb rebuilt clones from the public reads, retaining in-frame beta chains. Each CDR3 protein gets just one entry, which takes the most common genes and DNA from the rows behind it. For this sample there are about 64,000 distinct CDR3 sequences; approximately 22% appear just once. 2.5% to 3% of the sample is taken by the ten largest. The sequencing input was memory CD4+ T cells sorted from a lymph node. The cell subset or site label here, explained by the study, means: memory CD4+ T cells, CD4+CD45RO+CD25-. All receptors come from a female donor with breast cancer.

The chain is built from TRBV19 and TRBJ2-6, with a possible D match to TRBD1 (6 bases). CDR3 length: 18 residues. CDR1 LNHDA and CDR2 SQIVND come from the germline V gene (reference sequence). V lost 5 bases and J lost 0, with 17 bases in between. CDR3 coding DNA: TGTGCCAGTAGTTCTCTCGGGACATTACGCTCTGGGGCCAACGTCCTGACTTTC. Its protein product is CASSSLGTLRSGANVLTF.

The chain links TRBV28 to TRBJ2-1, with 7 nucleotides matching TRBD2. Trimming removed 5 bases from V and 8 bases from J; junction bases left unmatched: 12. This CDR3 region has 15 residues. CDR1 is MDHEN and CDR2 is SYDVKM in the germline V gene. The CDR3 reads CASSISGIAGHEQFF. The CDR3, as DNA: TGTGCCAGCAGTATCTCAGGGATAGCGGGCCATGAGCAGTTCTTC.

Concerning this clonotype itself: The junction departs from the called germline gene at one end, perhaps through a read error. The genes are TRBV7-7 and TRBJ2-7; no definite D call. The V gene's germline CDR1 is SSHAT and CDR2 FNYEAQ (reference sequence). The CDR3 covers 13 residues. CDR3 residues: CASSLGEANEQYF. Here the CDR3 DNA reads TGTGCTAGCAGCTTAGGAGAGGCGAACGAGCAGTACTTC.

The V gene is TRBV10-2, the J gene TRBJ2-4; 7 nucleotides agree with TRBD2. Germline CDR1 is WSHSY and CDR2 is SAAADI. V gave up 2 bases and J gave up 2 bases; unmatched junction bases: 9. The CDR3 has 17 residues. CDR3 in DNA: TGCGCCAGCAGTGAGAGGCTAGCGGACTTTACCAAAAACATTCAGTACTTC. This encodes CASSERLADFTKNIQYF.

Ten or more counts support this clonotype. This chain joins TRBV24-1 and TRBJ1-1, with D maybe TRBD1 (5 bases). The germline gives CDR1 KGHDR, CDR2 SFDVKD. The CDR3 covers 14 residues. V lost 8 bases, J lost 0 bases, and 12 bases lay in between. CDR3: CATKGTGMNTEAFF. CDR3 in DNA: TGTGCCACCAAGGGGACCGGGATGAACACTGAAGCTTTCTTT.

This clonotype has a handful of counts. The rearrangement links TRBV4-3 to TRBJ1-5; TRBD1 might be the D (5 bases). The ends were cut back, 0 bases at V and 1 base at J, with 13 bases in the middle. The germline V gene encodes CDR1 LGHNA and CDR2 YSLEER. The CDR3 contains 17 residues. DNA of the CDR3: TGCGCCAGCAGCCAAGACGGGGACTGGACCAGCAATCAGCCCCAGCATTTT. Translated: CASSQDGDWTSNQPQHF.

The CDR3 DNA reads as TGCGCCACCTCGGCACGCCCTGCTGAGACCCAGTACTTC. Residues: CATSARPAETQYF. The chain carries TRBV5-1 and TRBJ2-5; D call uncertain. The V end lost 9 bases, the J end lost 5 bases, and 17 bases lay between the germline ends. Looked up from germline, CDR1 is SGHRS and CDR2 is YFSETQ. The length of the CDR3 is 13 residues.

The V call is TRBV5-1, the J call TRBJ2-3; 7 bases agree with TRBD1. V gave up 3 bases and J gave up 4 bases; unmatched junction bases: 8. The germline gives CDR1 SGHRS, CDR2 YFSETQ. The CDR3 runs 15 residues. This CDR3 reads CASSYAGGSSDTQYF. Here the CDR3 DNA reads TGCGCCAGCAGCTATGCAGGGGGATCTTCAGATACGCAGTATTTT.

The table lists this clonotype with a few counts. The J gene is TRBJ2-7, the V gene TRBV6-1; the D is unclear. There are 15 residues in the CDR3. Trimming pared 0 bases from V and 3 bases from J, leaving 12 bases between. CDR1 and CDR2 from the germline V gene are MNHNS and SASEGT. CDR3 nucleotide sequence: TGTGCCAGCAGTGAAGCGTCAGTCGTCCACTACGAGCAGTACTTC. Translating it yields CASSEASVVHYEQYF.

This clonotype came up a few times. The chain carries TRBV5-6 and TRBJ2-3; no clear D. Trimming removed 0 bases from V and 1 base from J, with 12 bases in between. Germline CDR1 and CDR2: SGHDT and YYEEEE. The CDR3 is 16 amino acids. CDR3 nucleotides: TGTGCCAGCAGCTTGGAGAAAGGGTATCGCACAGATACGCAGTATTTT. This translates into CASSLEKGYRTDTQYF.

This clonotype has more than one count but fewer than ten. The chain couples TRBV5-5 to TRBJ2-1, with TRBD2 matching over 10 bases. Germline V CDR1 and CDR2: SGHKS, YYEKEE (reference sequence). V lost 4 bases to trimming and J lost 5 bases; unmatched junction nucleotides: 6. The CDR3 runs to 15 residues. For the CDR3, the DNA is TGTGCCAGCAGCAGGGGGACTAGCGTAGACAATGAGCAGTTCTTC. Amino acid sequence: CASSRGTSVDNEQFF.

This chain links TRBV9 with TRBJ2-1; 8 bases line up with TRBD2. Per the germline V gene, CDR1 is SGDLS and CDR2 is YYNGEE. CDR3 length: 22 amino acids. The ends lost 0 bases at V and 9 bases at J; junction bases unmatched: 29. CDR3: CASSVGTSGAGGHIQYLSEQFF. In DNA, the CDR3 is TGTGCCAGCAGCGTAGGAACTAGCGGAGCCGGGGGCCACATACAGTATCTCAGTGAGCAGTTCTTC.

The genes are TRBV29-1 and TRBJ2-3; TRBD2 aligns across 7 bases. The CDR3 contains 15 residues. V lost 4 bases to trimming and J lost 0 bases; unmatched junction nucleotides: 7. CDR1 and CDR2 from the germline V gene are SQVTM and ANQGSEA. The CDR3 spells CSVAVASGSTDTQYF. DNA of the CDR3: TGCAGCGTTGCGGTGGCTAGCGGTAGCACAGATACGCAGTATTTT.

This clonotype was observed a handful of times. The chain joins TRBV20-1 to TRBJ2-6; no firm D call. This CDR3 spans 12 amino acids. Germline V gene data show CDR1 as DFQATT and CDR2 as SNEGSKA (reference sequence). The V end lost 6 bases, the J end lost 0 bases, and 3 bases lay between the germline ends. CDR3 sequence: CSAGSGANVLTF. DNA of the CDR3: TGCAGTGCGGGCTCTGGGGCCAACGTCCTGACTTTC.

The sample holds a few counts of this clonotype. The rearrangement links TRBV3-1 to TRBJ1-2; 9 bases match TRBD1. The J segment lost 4 bases and the V segment lost 0 bases, leaving 6 bases of the junction unmatched. The CDR3 covers 16 residues. CDR1 LGHDT and CDR2 YNNKEL come from the germline V gene (reference sequence). CDR3 sequence (DNA): TGTGCCAGCAGCCAAGATCGAGGACAGGGGACCTATGGCTACACCTTC. Translation gives CASSQDRGQGTYGYTF.

This clonotype was recorded at least ten times. This rearrangement joins TRBV2 to TRBJ1-1; D ambiguous. V was pared by 5 bases and J by 7 bases, with 11 bases between. CDR3 length: 12 residues. The V gene's germline CDR1 is SNHLY and CDR2 FYNNEI. CDR3 nucleotides: TGTGCCAGCAGTTTTCGCCGACTTGAAGCTTTCTTT. It translates to CASSFRRLEAFF.

As regards this clonotype: One junction end does not reproduce the germline sequence, and a read error may be involved. The CDR3 DNA sequence: TGCGCCAGCAGCCCCGGGGGGCCGGACACTGAAGCTCTCTTT. It codes for CASSPGGPDTEALF. J is TRBJ1-1 and V is TRBV4-3, with D possibly being TRBD1 (6 bases). Germline V gene data show CDR1 as LGHNA and CDR2 as YSLEER. This CDR3 contains 14 residues.

This clonotype showed up just a few times. The chain couples TRBV6-1 to TRBJ1-5, with D tentatively TRBD1 (5 bases). V was cut by 2 bases and J by 1 base, with 12 bases left in between. CDR1 MNHNS and CDR2 SASEGT come from the germline V gene. The CDR3 runs 16 residues. The CDR3 sequence: CASSERLGASNQPQHF. CDR3 nucleotides: TGTGCCAGCAGTGAACGTCTAGGGGCAAGCAATCAGCCCCAGCATTTT.

This clonotype has just a few counts. The chain combines TRBV7-2 with TRBJ2-1, with a weak D call TRBD2 (7 bases). Germline V gene data show CDR1 as SGHTA and CDR2 as FQGNSA. CDR3 length equals 17 residues. Between the trimmed V and J ends, which lost 2 bases and 3 bases, there was a span of 17 bases. The CDR3 protein is CASSLSGTPGGYNEQFF. CDR3 in DNA: TGTGCCAGCAGCTTAAGCGGGACACCCGGGGGCTACAATGAGCAGTTCTTC.

This clonotype came up a few times. This CDR3 reads CSVEEWGQGHNEQFF. In nucleotides, the CDR3 is TGCAGCGTTGAAGAGTGGGGACAGGGACACAATGAGCAGTTCTTC. This rearrangement joins TRBV29-1 to TRBJ2-1; 9 bases line up with TRBD1. Per the germline V gene, CDR1 is SQVTM and CDR2 is ANQGSEA. The CDR3 is 15 amino acids. With 0 bases clipped from V and 5 bases from J, the junction kept 5 bases outside the gene matches.